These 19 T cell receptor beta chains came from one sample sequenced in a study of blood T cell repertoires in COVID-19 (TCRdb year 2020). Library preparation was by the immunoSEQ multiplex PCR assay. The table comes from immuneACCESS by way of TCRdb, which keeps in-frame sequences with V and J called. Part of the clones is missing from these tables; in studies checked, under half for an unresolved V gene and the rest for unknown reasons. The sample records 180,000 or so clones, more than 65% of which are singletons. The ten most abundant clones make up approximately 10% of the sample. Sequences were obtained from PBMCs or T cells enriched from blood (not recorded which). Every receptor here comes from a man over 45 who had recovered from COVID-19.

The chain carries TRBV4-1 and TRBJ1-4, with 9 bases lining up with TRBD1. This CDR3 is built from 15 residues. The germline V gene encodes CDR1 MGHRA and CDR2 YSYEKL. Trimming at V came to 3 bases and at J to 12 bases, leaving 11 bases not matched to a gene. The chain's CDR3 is CASSHGQGPQRELFF. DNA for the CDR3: TGCGCCAGCAGCCACGGACAGGGGCCCCAACGGGAACTGTTTTTT.

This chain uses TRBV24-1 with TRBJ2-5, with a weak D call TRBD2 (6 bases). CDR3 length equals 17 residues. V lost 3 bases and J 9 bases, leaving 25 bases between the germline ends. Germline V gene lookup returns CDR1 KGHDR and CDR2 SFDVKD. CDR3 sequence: CATSDGKGGPNGLAQYF. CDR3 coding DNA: TGTGCCACCAGTGATGGGAAGGGAGGACCCAATGGGTTGGCCCAGTACTTC.

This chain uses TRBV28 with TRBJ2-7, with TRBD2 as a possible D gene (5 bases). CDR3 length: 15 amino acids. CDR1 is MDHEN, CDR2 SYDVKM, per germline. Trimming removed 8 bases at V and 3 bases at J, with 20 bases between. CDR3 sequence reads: CASQNRLSESYEQYF. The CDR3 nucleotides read TGTGCCAGCCAAAACCGCCTTAGCGAGAGCTACGAGCAGTACTTC.

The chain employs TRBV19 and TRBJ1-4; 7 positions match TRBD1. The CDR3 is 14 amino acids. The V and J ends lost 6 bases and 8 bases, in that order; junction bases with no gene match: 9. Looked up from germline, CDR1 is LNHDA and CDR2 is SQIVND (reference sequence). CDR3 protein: CASRPTGNWEKLFF. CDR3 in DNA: TGTGCCAGTAGACCGACAGGGAATTGGGAAAAACTGTTTTTT.

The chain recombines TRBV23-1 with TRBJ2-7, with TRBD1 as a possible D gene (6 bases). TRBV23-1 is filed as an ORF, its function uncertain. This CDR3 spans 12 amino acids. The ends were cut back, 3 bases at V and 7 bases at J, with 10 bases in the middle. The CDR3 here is CASSHDQGEQYF. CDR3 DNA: TGCGCCAGCAGTCACGACCAGGGGGAGCAGTACTTC.

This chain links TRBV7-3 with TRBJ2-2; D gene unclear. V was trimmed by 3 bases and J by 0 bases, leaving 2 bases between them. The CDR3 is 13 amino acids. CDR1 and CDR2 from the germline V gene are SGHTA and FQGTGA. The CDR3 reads CASSFTNTGELFF. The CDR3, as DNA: TGTGCCAGCAGCTTTACGAACACCGGGGAGCTGTTTTTT.

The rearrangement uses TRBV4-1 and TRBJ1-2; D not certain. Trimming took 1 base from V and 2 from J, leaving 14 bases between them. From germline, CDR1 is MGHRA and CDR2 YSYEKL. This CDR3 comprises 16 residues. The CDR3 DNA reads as TGCGCCAGCAGCCAAGCTAGTTCCGCCAAGAACTATGGCTACACCTTC. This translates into CASSQASSAKNYGYTF.

The CDR3 DNA sequence: TGTGCCAGTACTCTGGACACGAACACCGGGGAGCTGTTTTTT. Translating gives CASTLDTNTGELFF. This chain uses TRBV19 with TRBJ2-2; possibly TRBD1 for D (5 bases). The CDR3 is 14 residues long. V was shortened by 7 bases and J by 0 bases, with 9 bases between the two germline ends. CDR1 and CDR2 from the germline V gene are LNHDA and SQIVND (reference sequence).

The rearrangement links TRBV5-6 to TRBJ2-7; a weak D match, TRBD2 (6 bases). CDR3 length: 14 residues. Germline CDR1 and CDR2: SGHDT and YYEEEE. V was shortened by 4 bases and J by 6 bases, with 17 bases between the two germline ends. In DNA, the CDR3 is TGTGCCAGCAGCCAAGGGGCGGGGTCTGGCGAGCAGTACTTC. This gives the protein CASSQGAGSGEQYF.

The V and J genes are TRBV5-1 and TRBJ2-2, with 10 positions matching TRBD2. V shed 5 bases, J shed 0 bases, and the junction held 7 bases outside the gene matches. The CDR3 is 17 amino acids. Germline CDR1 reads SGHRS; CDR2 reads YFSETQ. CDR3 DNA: TGCGCCAGCAGAAAGCCGGGACTAGCGACGAACACCGGGGAGCTGTTTTTT. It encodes CASRKPGLATNTGELFF.

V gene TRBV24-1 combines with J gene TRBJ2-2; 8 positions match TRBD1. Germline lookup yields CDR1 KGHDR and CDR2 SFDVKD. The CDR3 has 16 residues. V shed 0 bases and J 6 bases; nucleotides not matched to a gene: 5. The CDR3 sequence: CATSDLYRGESGELFF. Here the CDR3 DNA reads TGTGCCACCAGTGATTTGTACAGGGGGGAGTCCGGGGAGCTGTTTTTT.

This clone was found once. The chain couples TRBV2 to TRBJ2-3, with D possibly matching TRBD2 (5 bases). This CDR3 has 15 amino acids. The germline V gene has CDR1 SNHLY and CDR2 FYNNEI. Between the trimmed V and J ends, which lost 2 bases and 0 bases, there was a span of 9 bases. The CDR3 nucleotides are TGTGCCAGCAGTGAAAGGCGGGCTAGCACAGATACGCAGTATTTT. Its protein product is CASSERRASTDTQYF.

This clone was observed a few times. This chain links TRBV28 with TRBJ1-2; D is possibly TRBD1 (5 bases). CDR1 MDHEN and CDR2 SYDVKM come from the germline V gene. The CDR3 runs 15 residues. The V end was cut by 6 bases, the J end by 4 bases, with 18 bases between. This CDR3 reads CASSPAVGGIYGYTF. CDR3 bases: TGTGCCAGCAGCCCCGCCGTCGGGGGTATCTATGGCTACACCTTC.

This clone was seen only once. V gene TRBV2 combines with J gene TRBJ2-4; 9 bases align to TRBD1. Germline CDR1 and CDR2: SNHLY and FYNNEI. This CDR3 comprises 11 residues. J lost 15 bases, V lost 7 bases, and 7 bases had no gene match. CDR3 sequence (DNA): TGTGCCAGCAATTCCCGGGACAGGGTGTACTTC. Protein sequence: CASNSRDRVYF.

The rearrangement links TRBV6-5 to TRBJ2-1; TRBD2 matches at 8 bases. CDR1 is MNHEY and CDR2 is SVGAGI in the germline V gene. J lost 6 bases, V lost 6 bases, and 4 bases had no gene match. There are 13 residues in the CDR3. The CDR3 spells CASRGLEANEQFF. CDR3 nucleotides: TGTGCCAGCAGGGGACTAGAGGCCAATGAGCAGTTCTTC.

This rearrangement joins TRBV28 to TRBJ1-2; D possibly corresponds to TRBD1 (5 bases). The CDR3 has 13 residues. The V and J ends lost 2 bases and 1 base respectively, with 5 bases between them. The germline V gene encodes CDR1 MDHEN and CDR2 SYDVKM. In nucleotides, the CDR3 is TGTGCCAGCAGTTTAGGACATAACTATGGCTACACCTTC. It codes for CASSLGHNYGYTF.

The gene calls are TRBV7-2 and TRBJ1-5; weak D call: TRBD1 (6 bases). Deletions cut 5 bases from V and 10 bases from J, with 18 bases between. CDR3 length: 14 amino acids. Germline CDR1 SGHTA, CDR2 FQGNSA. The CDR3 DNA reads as TGTGCCAGCAGCACCGGGACACTAATCGGCCCCCAGCATTTT. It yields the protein CASSTGTLIGPQHF.

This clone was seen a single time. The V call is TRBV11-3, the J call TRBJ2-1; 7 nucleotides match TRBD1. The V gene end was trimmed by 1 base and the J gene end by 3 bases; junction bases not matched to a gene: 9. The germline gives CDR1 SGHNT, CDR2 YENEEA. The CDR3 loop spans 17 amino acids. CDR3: CASSLAGQATGYNEQFF. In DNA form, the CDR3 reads TGTGCCAGCAGCTTAGCTGGACAGGCGACGGGCTACAATGAGCAGTTCTTC.

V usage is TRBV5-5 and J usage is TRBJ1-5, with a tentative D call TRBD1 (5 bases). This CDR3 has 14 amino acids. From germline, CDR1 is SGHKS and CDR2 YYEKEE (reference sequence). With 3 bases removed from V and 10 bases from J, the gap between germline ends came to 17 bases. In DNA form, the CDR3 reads TGTGCCAGCAGCTCCCAGGGAGGAATGGGCCCCCAGCATTTT. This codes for CASSSQGGMGPQHF.